What follows are 21 T cell receptor beta chains derived from one specimen sequenced in a study of blood T cell repertoires in COVID-19. The repertoire was sequenced with immunoSEQ multiplex PCR; TCRdb's copy has only in-frame clones and lacks some. The sample gives tens of thousands of clones, around four fifths of which show up once; about 15% is in the top ten. The sample comprised peripheral blood. The source of these receptors is a man older than 75 with acute or convalescent COVID-19.

The chain joins TRBV5-1 to TRBJ2-7, with 12 bases aligning to TRBD1. The length of the CDR3 is 14 residues. Losses at the gene ends were 4 bases for V and 6 bases for J; bases not matched to a gene: 5. In germline, CDR1 is SGHRS, CDR2 YFSETQ. DNA for the CDR3: TGCGCCAGCAGCCCCGGGACAGGGGGCCTCGAGCAGTACTTC. Its translation is CASSPGTGGLEQYF. Drawing the rest from reference TRBV5-1 and TRBJ2-7, the complete variable domain is KAGVTQTPRYLIKTRGQQVTLSCSPISGHRSVSWYQQTPGQGLQFLFEYFSETQRNKGNFPGRFSGRQFSNSRSEMNVSTLELGDSALYLCASSPGTGGLEQYFGPGTRLTVT.

V usage is TRBV4-1 and J usage is TRBJ2-3, with 8 positions matching TRBD2. This CDR3 is built from 17 residues. J was trimmed by 7 bases and V by 0 bases; bases with no gene match: 12. CDR1 is MGHRA, CDR2 YSYEKL, per germline. Here the CDR3 DNA reads TGCGCCAGCAGCCAAGATCTCCCAGCGGGGGCCCAGAATACGCAGTATTTT. Translated, it gives CASSQDLPAGAQNTQYF.

V usage is TRBV7-8 and J usage is TRBJ2-3; TRBD2 agrees at 13 bases. The CDR3 is 16 amino acids. The germline gives CDR1 SGHVS, CDR2 FQNEAQ. V shed 5 bases, J shed 2 bases, and the junction held 4 bases outside the gene matches. CDR3 loop: CASSQLAGGFTDTQYF. In DNA, the CDR3 is TGTGCCAGCAGCCAACTAGCGGGAGGGTTCACAGATACGCAGTATTTT.

This clone has more than one count but fewer than ten. V is TRBV7-9 and J is TRBJ2-1; possibly TRBD2 for D (5 bases). Germline V gene lookup returns CDR1 SEHNR and CDR2 FQNEAQ (reference sequence). V was trimmed by 0 bases and J by 4 bases, leaving 13 bases between them. This CDR3 spans 16 amino acids. The CDR3 here is CASSLAGQRRYNEQFF. CDR3 sequence (DNA): TGTGCCAGCAGCTTAGCCGGCCAGCGGCGTTACAATGAGCAGTTCTTC.

This clone appeared a single time. CDR3 amino acids: CASSFGTPGETQYF. The CDR3 DNA is TGCGCCAGCAGCTTCGGGACTCCCGGGGAGACCCAGTACTTC. The chain recombines TRBV5-1 with TRBJ2-5; D is perhaps TRBD2 (6 bases). From germline, CDR1 is SGHRS and CDR2 YFSETQ. V lost 2 bases to trimming and J lost 5 bases, with 13 bases between them. The CDR3 extends over 14 amino acids.

As DNA, the CDR3 is TGTGCCAGCAGCTTAAGCCAGAACACTGAAGCTTTCTTT. Translated, it gives CASSLSQNTEAFF. V usage is TRBV7-2 and J usage is TRBJ1-1; no definite D call. This CDR3 contains 13 residues. V lost 2 bases and J lost 1, with 5 bases in between. Germline V CDR1 and CDR2: SGHTA, FQGNSA.

The rearrangement uses TRBV5-6 and TRBJ1-1, with a tentative D call TRBD1 (6 bases). The CDR3 runs to 14 residues. The V end lost 1 base, the J end lost 0 bases, and 7 bases lay between the germline ends. Germline V lookup: CDR1 SGHDT, CDR2 YYEEEE. The CDR3 nucleotides are TGTGCCAGCAGCTTGCCAGGGGTGAACACTGAAGCTTTCTTT. This gives the protein CASSLPGVNTEAFF.

This chain uses TRBV6-5 with TRBJ1-2, with D possibly matching TRBD1 (6 bases). Trimming took 6 bases from V and 0 from J, leaving 14 bases between them. Germline V gene lookup returns CDR1 MNHEY and CDR2 SVGAGI. The CDR3 totals 15 residues. CDR3 nucleotides: TGTGCCAGCAGACATCGGACAGTAACTAACTATGGCTACACCTTC. The encoded protein is CASRHRTVTNYGYTF.

The V gene is TRBV19, the J gene TRBJ2-2; 8 bases fit TRBD2. This CDR3 comprises 16 residues. Per the germline V gene, CDR1 is LNHDA and CDR2 is SQIVND (reference sequence). The V and J ends lost 6 bases and 8 bases, in that order; junction bases with no gene match: 14. CDR3 region: CASRAAPGGPGGELFF. The CDR3 DNA is TGTGCCAGTAGAGCTGCCCCGGGGGGGCCGGGGGGGGAGCTGTTTTTT.

The chain carries TRBV27 and TRBJ2-5; TRBD1 might be the D (6 bases). Trimming took 5 bases from V and 5 from J, leaving 12 bases between them. The CDR3 spans 13 residues. Germline V lookup: CDR1 MNHEY, CDR2 SMNVEV (reference sequence). The CDR3 region is CASSPRGSETQYF. The CDR3 region has the DNA TGTGCCAGCAGTCCCAGGGGTTCTGAGACCCAGTACTTC.

The rearrangement joins TRBV11-2 to TRBJ2-5; TRBD2 is a possible D gene (6 bases). Germline CDR1 and CDR2: SGHAT and FQNNGV. This CDR3 is built from 11 residues. V lost 8 bases to trimming and J lost 5 bases, with 9 bases between them. CDR3 sequence (DNA): TGTGCCAGCGTTGGAGGGGAGACCCAGTACTTC. Translation: CASVGGETQYF.

V is TRBV6-1 and J is TRBJ2-5; 11 nucleotides agree with TRBD2. This CDR3 has 15 amino acids. The ends lost 2 bases at V and 2 bases at J; junction bases unmatched: 1. CDR1 MNHNS and CDR2 SASEGT come from the germline V gene. The DNA of the CDR3 is TGTGCCAGCAGTGAACTAGCGGGGGGACAAGAGACCCAGTACTTC. It is translated as CASSELAGGQETQYF.

This clone occurred once. The chain recombines TRBV11-3 with TRBJ1-2; no reliable D call. This CDR3 has 16 amino acids. From germline, CDR1 is SGHNT and CDR2 YENEEA. V gave up 5 bases and J gave up 3 bases, with 19 bases separating them. The CDR3 DNA follows: TGTGCCAGCAGCCCAAGACCTGGGTCTGAGGACTATGGCTACACCTTC. It is translated as CASSPRPGSEDYGYTF.

The chain is built from TRBV5-1 and TRBJ1-5; D is ambiguous. Per germline, CDR1 SGHRS and CDR2 YFSETQ. This CDR3 comprises 14 residues. Trimming removed 0 bases from V and 2 bases from J, with 6 bases in between. The DNA for the CDR3 is TGCGCCAGCAGCTTGGTCGGGGGCAATCAGCCCCAGCATTTT. Residues: CASSLVGGNQPQHF. Full variable domain (remainder filled in from reference TRBV5-1 and TRBJ1-5): KAGVTQTPRYLIKTRGQQVTLSCSPISGHRSVSWYQQTPGQGLQFLFEYFSETQRNKGNFPGRFSGRQFSNSRSEMNVSTLELGDSALYLCASSLVGGNQPQHFGDGTRLSIL.

This chain links TRBV6-1 with TRBJ1-1, with 7 bases identical to TRBD1. This CDR3 contains 14 residues. Germline V CDR1 and CDR2: MNHNS, SASEGT. Losses at the gene ends were 6 bases for V and 4 bases for J; bases not matched to a gene: 8. This CDR3 is CASSTDRVATEAFF. CDR3 bases: TGTGCCAGCAGCACCGACAGGGTGGCCACTGAAGCTTTCTTT.

In its sample, this clone was seen a few times. The chain recombines TRBV2 with TRBJ1-3; D unresolved. The CDR3 runs 16 residues. The V end was cut by 3 bases, the J end by 2 bases, with 14 bases between. In germline, CDR1 is SNHLY, CDR2 FYNNEI. The CDR3 DNA follows: TGTGCCAGCAGTGAGGGAGAGGTGGCCGCTGGAAACACCATATATTTT. Translating gives CASSEGEVAAGNTIYF. The variable domain in full, completed from reference TRBV2 and TRBJ1-3, reads EPEVTQTPSHQVTQMGQEVILRCVPISNHLYFYWYRQILGQKVEFLVSFYNNEISEKSEIFDDQFSVERPDGSNFTLKIRSTKLEDSAMYFCASSEGEVAAGNTIYFGEGSWLTVV.

This clone has more than one count but fewer than ten. V usage is TRBV14 and J usage is TRBJ1-5; no clear D. Germline CDR1 reads SGHDN; CDR2 reads FVKESK. This CDR3 spans 13 amino acids. V gave up 0 bases and J gave up 7 bases, with 7 bases separating them. The CDR3 loop is CASSQDGIQPQHF. CDR3 sequence (DNA): TGTGCCAGCAGCCAAGACGGGATACAGCCCCAGCATTTT. Looking up the rest from reference TRBV14 and TRBJ1-5 gives the full variable domain: EAGVTQFPSHSVIEKGQTVTLRCDPISGHDNLYWYRRVMGKEIKFLLHFVKESKQDESGMPNNRFLAERTGGTYSTLKVQPAELEDSGVYFCASSQDGIQPQHFGDGTRLSIL.

This clone has just a few counts. This chain joins TRBV3-1 (or the pseudogene TRBV3-2) and TRBJ2-7; perhaps TRBD2 as D (7 bases). The CDR3 loop spans 15 amino acids. The V and J ends lost 1 base and 5 bases respectively, with 15 bases between them. Germline V gene data show CDR1 as LGHDT and CDR2 as YNNKEL (reference sequence). The CDR3 protein is CASSQVGGQGDEQYF. In nucleotides, the CDR3 is TGTGCCAGCAGCCAAGTGGGGGGGCAGGGAGACGAGCAGTACTTC.

The V and J genes are TRBV19 and TRBJ2-7; 10 bases agree with TRBD1. The germline V gene has CDR1 LNHDA and CDR2 SQIVND (reference sequence). The CDR3 spans 14 residues. The ends lost 3 bases at V and 3 bases at J; junction bases unmatched: 2. The chain's CDR3 is CASSMWTGGYEQYF. CDR3 bases: TGTGCCAGTAGTATGTGGACAGGGGGCTACGAGCAGTACTTC.

In this sample, this clone turned up a few times. The chain uses TRBV5-1 and TRBJ2-7; possibly TRBD1 for D (6 bases). In germline, CDR1 is SGHRS, CDR2 YFSETQ. The CDR3 sequence is 14 residues long. V was shortened by 1 base and J by 2 bases, with 10 bases between the two germline ends. The CDR3 DNA is TGCGCCAGCAGCTTGCAGGGGCGAACCTACGAGCAGTACTTC. It encodes CASSLQGRTYEQYF.

The V and J genes are TRBV3-1 (or the pseudogene TRBV3-2) and TRBJ2-1; 9 bases are shared with TRBD2. Losses at the gene ends were 4 bases for V and 7 bases for J; bases not matched to a gene: 11. Germline V gene lookup returns CDR1 LGHDT and CDR2 YNNKEL (reference sequence). The CDR3 has 16 residues. The CDR3 coding sequence is TGTGCCAGCAGCCCCACCATGAGCGGGGGGTGGAATGAGCAGTTCTTC. Protein product: CASSPTMSGGWNEQFF.